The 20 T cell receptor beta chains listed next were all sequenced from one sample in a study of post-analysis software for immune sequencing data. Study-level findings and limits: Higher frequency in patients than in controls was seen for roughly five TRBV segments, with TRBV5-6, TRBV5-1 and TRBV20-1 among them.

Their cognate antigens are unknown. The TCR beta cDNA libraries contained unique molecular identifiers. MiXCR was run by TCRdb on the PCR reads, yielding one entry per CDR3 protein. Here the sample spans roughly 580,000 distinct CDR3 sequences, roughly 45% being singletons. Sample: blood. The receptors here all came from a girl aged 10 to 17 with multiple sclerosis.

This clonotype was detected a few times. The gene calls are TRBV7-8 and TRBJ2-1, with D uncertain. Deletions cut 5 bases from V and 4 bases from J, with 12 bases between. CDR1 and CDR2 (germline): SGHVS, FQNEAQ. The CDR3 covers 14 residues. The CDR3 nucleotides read TGTGCCAGCAGCCTCCTCAGACTTTACAATGAGCAGTTCTTC. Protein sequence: CASSLLRLYNEQFF. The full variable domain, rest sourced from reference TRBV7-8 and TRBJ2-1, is GAGVSQSPRYKVAKRGQDVALRCDPISGHVSLFWYQQALGQGPEFLTYFQNEAQLDKSGLPSDRFFAERPEGSVSTLKIQRTQQEDSAVYLCASSLLRLYNEQFFGPGTRLTVL.

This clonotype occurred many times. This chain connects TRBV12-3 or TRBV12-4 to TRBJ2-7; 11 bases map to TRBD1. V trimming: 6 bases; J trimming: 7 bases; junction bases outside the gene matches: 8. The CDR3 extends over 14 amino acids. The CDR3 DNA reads TGTGCCAGCAGCCCCGGACAGGGGGCGCGGGAGCAGTACTTC. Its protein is CASSPGQGAREQYF.

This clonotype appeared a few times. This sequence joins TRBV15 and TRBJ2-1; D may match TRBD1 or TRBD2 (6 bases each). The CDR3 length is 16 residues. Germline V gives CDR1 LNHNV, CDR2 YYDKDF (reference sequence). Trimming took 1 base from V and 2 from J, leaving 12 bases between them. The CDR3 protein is CATSRVGGGTYNEQFF. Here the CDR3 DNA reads TGTGCCACCAGCAGAGTCGGGGGCGGTACCTACAATGAGCAGTTCTTC.

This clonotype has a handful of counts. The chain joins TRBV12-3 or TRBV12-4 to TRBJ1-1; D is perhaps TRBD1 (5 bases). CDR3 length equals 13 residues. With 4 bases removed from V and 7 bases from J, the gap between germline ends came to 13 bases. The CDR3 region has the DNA TGTGCCAGCAGTTCCCCAGGGACGGGTGAAGCTTTCTTT. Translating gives CASSSPGTGEAFF.

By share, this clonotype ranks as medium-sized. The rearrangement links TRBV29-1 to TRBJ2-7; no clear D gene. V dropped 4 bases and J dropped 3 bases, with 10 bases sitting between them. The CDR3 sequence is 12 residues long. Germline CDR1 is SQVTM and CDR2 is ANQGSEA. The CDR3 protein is CSVGQGFYEQYF. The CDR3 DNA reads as TGCAGCGTTGGGCAAGGATTCTACGAGCAGTACTTC.

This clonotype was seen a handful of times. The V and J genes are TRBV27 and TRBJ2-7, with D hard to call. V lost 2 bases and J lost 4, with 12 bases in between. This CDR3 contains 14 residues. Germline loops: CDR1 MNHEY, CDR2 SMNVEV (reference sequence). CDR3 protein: CASSLGPPSYEQYF. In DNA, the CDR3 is TGTGCCAGCAGTTTAGGACCCCCGAGTTACGAGCAGTACTTC.

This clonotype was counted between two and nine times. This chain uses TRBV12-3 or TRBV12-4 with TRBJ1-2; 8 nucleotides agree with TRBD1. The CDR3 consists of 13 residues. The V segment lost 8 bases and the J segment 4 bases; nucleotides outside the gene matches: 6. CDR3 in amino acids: CASAQGAVYGYTF. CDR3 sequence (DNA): TGTGCCAGCGCCCAGGGGGCAGTCTATGGCTACACCTTC.

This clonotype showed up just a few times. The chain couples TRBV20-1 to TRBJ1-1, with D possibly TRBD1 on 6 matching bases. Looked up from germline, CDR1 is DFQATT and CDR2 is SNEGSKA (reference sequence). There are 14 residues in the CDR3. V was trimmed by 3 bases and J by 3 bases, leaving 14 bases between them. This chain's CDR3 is CSASGGTKDTEAFF. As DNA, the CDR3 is TGCAGTGCTAGTGGGGGCACGAAGGACACTGAAGCTTTCTTT.

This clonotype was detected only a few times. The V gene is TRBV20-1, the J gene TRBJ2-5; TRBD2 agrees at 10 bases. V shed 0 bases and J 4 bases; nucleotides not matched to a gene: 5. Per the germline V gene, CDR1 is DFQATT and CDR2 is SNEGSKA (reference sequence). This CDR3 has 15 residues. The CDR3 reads CSAREGSGGSETQYF. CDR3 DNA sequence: TGCAGTGCTAGAGAAGGTAGCGGGGGGTCAGAGACCCAGTACTTC.

This CDR3 reads CAISETSGSTGELFF. The CDR3 nucleotides read TGTGCCATCAGTGAGACTAGCGGGAGTACCGGGGAGCTGTTTTTT. The V call is TRBV10-3, the J call TRBJ2-2; 11 bases line up with TRBD2. The ends lost 2 bases at V and 5 bases at J; junction bases unmatched: 1. The germline V gene has CDR1 ENHRY and CDR2 SYGVKD. The CDR3 totals 15 residues.

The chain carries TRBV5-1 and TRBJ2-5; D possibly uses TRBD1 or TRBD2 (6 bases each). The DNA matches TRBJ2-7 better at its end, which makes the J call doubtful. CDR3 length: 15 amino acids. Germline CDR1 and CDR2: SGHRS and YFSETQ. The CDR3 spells CASSLEGRGGYEQYF. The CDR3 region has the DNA TGCGCCAGCAGCTTGGAAGGCAGGGGAGGCTACGAGCAGTACTTC.

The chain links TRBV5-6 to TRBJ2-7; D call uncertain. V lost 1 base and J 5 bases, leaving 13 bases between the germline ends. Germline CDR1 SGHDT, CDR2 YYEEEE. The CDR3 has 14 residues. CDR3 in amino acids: CASSLTSRANEQYF. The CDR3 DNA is TGTGCCAGCAGCTTGACCTCTCGGGCCAACGAGCAGTACTTC. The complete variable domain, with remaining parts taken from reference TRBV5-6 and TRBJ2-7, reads DAGVTQSPTHLIKTRGQQVTLRCSPKSGHDTVSWYQQALGQGPQFIFQYYEEEERQRGNFPDRFSGHQFPNYSSELNVNALLLGDSALYLCASSLTSRANEQYFGPGTRLTVT.

The CDR3 sequence is CASSLLGLSYEQYF. CDR3 bases: TGTGCCAGCAGCTTGCTCGGTTTGTCCTACGAGCAGTACTTC. The chain uses TRBV12-3 or TRBV12-4 and TRBJ2-7; D not resolved. The CDR3 extends over 14 amino acids. V gave up 6 bases and J gave up 1 base, with 13 bases separating them.

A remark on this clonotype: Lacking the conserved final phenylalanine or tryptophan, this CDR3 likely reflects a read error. CDR3 sequence: CAIRGAGNTEAFL. In DNA form, the CDR3 reads TGTGCCATCAGGGGGGCAGGGAACACTGAAGCTTTCCTT. The gene calls are TRBV10-3 and TRBJ1-1; D is possibly TRBD1 (6 bases). Germline CDR1 reads ENHRY; CDR2 reads SYGVKD. The CDR3 is made up of 13 amino acids. The V gene lost 6 bases and the J gene lost 1 base, with 9 bases spanning the gap.

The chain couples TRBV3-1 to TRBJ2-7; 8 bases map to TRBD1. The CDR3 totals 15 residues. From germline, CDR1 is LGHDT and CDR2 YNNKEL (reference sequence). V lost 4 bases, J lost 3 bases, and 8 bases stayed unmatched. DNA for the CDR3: TGTGCCAGCAGCCTAACTCAGGGGGCCGACTACGAGCAGTACTTC. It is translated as CASSLTQGADYEQYF.

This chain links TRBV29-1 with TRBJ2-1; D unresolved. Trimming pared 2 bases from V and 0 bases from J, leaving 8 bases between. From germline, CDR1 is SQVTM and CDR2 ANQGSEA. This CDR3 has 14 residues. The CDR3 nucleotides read TGCAGCGTTGAAACCTCGATCTCCTACAATGAGCAGTTCTTC. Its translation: CSVETSISYNEQFF.

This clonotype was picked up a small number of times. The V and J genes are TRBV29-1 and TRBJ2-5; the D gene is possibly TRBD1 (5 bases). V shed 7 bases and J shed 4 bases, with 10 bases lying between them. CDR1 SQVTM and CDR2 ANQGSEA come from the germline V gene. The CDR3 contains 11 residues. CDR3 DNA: TGCAGCGCCGCTAGGGGAGAGACCCAGTACTTC. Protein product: CSAARGETQYF.

Here the CDR3 reads CASSQTGVQNEQYF. The DNA for the CDR3 is TGTGCCAGCAGCCAGACAGGGGTCCAGAACGAGCAGTACTTC. The gene calls are TRBV3-1 and TRBJ2-7, with TRBD1 matching over 8 bases. V gave up 3 bases and J gave up 5 bases; unmatched junction bases: 6. Germline V gene lookup returns CDR1 LGHDT and CDR2 YNNKEL (reference sequence). The CDR3 loop spans 14 amino acids.

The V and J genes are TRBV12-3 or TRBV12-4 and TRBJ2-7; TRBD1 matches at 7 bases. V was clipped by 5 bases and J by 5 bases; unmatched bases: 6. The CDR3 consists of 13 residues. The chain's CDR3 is CASSRQGLNEQYF. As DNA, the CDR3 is TGTGCCAGCAGTAGACAGGGTTTGAACGAGCAGTACTTC.

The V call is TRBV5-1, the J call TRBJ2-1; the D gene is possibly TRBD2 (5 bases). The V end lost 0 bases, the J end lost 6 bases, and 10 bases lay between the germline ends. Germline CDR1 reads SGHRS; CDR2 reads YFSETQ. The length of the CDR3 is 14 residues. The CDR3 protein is CASSLGLGSNEQFF. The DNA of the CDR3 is TGCGCCAGCAGCTTGGGACTTGGGAGCAATGAGCAGTTCTTC.